This TCR beta chain was identified during a study of Ad26.COV2.S vaccination and SARS-CoV-2 variants. In the study overall: Ad26.COV2.S given intramuscularly, once or twice 56 days apart.

Study conclusions and caveats: People given the vaccine had a wider spike-specific TCR breadth than placebo recipients did. Across vaccine and placebo recipients, the breadth of non-spike TCRs was similar.

Turning to this clone: Its antigen is unidentified.

Some clones are missing from TCRdb's copy, which holds only in-frame ones; the method was immunoSEQ multiplex PCR. The table records about 350,000 clones, 80% to 90% of them present only once. This sample's treatment: roughly 19 received Ad26.COV2.S at low or high dose, single or two shots; about five received placebo; per-sample allocation not given. Day 63 after the first vaccine or placebo injection was the time point for sampling. Trimming took 2 bases from V and 0 from J, leaving 17 bases between them. The CDR3 totals 18 residues. Germline loops: CDR1 KGHSH, CDR2 LQKENI. The receptor was isolated from a person aged 18-65 years who received the Ad26.COV2.S COVID-19 vaccine or a placebo. The sequenced sample was peripheral blood, obtained in a trial of Ad26.COV2.S vaccine versus placebo. The chain joins TRBV18 to TRBJ1-3; possible D gene TRBD1, 6 bases. The CDR3 DNA follows: TGTGCCAGCTCACCATTCCAGGGGAAGGCCCTCTCTGGAAACACCATATATTTT. Its protein product is CASSPFQGKALSGNTIYF.